This T cell receptor beta chain was retrieved from a study of blood T cell repertoires in COVID-19. Germline loops: CDR1 MNHEY, CDR2 SVGAGI. The CDR3 extends over 15 amino acids. After removal of 7 bases from V and 4 bases from J, the junction contained 10 bases not matched to a gene. The assay was immunoSEQ multiplex PCR, and TCRdb's table has in-frame clones only and misses some. Here the sample spans roughly 190,000 clones, roughly 90% being singletons. For recovered donors of Cohort 3, there were two negative PCRs, clearance, or symptom resolution. The clonotype originates from a woman in her twenties or thirties who had recovered from COVID-19. Source material: PBMCs or T cells enriched from blood (not recorded which). V and J are TRBV6-5 and TRBJ2-3, with 8 bases identical to TRBD2. The CDR3 DNA is TGTGCCAGCAAGGGAACGGGAGGGCCGGCAGATACGCAGTATTTT. It specifies CASKGTGGPADTQYF.